This T cell receptor beta chain was captured in a study of T cell responses to AZD1222 COVID-19 vaccine. Produced via immunoSEQ multiplex PCR; TCRdb's table is partial and in-frame only. The sample carries around 70,000 clones, 70% to 80% recorded once. In the case of this clone: Its matching antigen is unknown.

Overall study findings and caveats: Seropositive status at baseline applied to only a handful of AZD1222 recipients. White British donors predominated, females outnumbered males, and clonal diversity was possibly underestimated. Of spike-specific TCRs, nearly half reportedly target regions left unmutated in variants. Along spike, vaccine-associated CD4 TCRs were found throughout, with dominance at 160-218 and 743-854.

The CDR3 loop spans 18 amino acids. CDR1 LGHNA and CDR2 YNFKEQ come from the germline V gene. Trimming took off 0 bases at V and 7 bases at J, with 19 bases between the two ends. Sequenced here: peripheral blood, sampled on day 0 of MenACWY control vaccination. The TCR comes from an adult in good health. This chain links TRBV4-2 with TRBJ1-6; D is perhaps TRBD1 (5 bases). The CDR3, as DNA: TGTGCCAGCAGCCAAGATCTTCCAGGGAGGAATGTAAATTCACCCCTCCACTTT. It encodes CASSQDLPGRNVNSPLHF.